Following are 18 T cell receptor beta chains from one sample sequenced in a study of T cells expressing NK-cell markers. TCRdb reprocessed the 5' RACE reads; each CDR3 protein has one entry and no DNA is given. The sample features approximately 380,000 distinct CDR3 sequences, with 5.2% in its top ten. Input material: blood T cells: a sorted CD56 or NKG2C T cell subset, CD4+ or CD8+ T cells, or bulk PBMC T cells (not recorded which). Every receptor here comes from a man aged 18 to 69 in good health.

V usage is TRBV27 and J usage is TRBJ2-4; TCRdb's D call, TRBD1, is unchecked because there is no DNA. The germline V gene encodes CDR1 MNHEY and CDR2 SMNVEV (reference sequence). The CDR3 has 13 amino acids. CDR3 amino acids: CASSGQNKNIQYF.

V gene TRBV6-5 combines with J gene TRBJ2-1; TCRdb proposes TRBD2, but this gene call is untestable without DNA. This CDR3 is built from 15 residues. Germline V gene data show CDR1 as MNHEY and CDR2 as SVGAGI. The CDR3 is CASSSPRTSVSEQFF.

The J gene is TRBJ1-1, the V gene TRBV7-9; TCRdb's assignment of TRBD1 cannot be checked, as there is no DNA. CDR1 and CDR2 (germline): SEHNR, FQNEAQ (reference sequence). The CDR3 extends over 14 amino acids. CDR3 region: CASSPGGKNTEAFF.

The chain joins TRBV7-3 to TRBJ1-1; TCRdb gives TRBD1 as the D gene, but with no DNA this cannot be confirmed. This CDR3 has 15 residues. Germline V CDR1 and CDR2: SGHTA, FQGTGA. The CDR3 sequence is CASSLNGGSNTEAFF. The full variable domain, with the rest looked up from reference TRBV7-3 and TRBJ1-1, is GAGVSQTPSNKVTEKGKYVELRCDPISGHTALYWYRQSLGQGPEFLIYFQGTGAADDSGLPNDRFFAVRPEGSVSTLKIQRTERGDSAVYLCASSLNGGSNTEAFFGQGTRLTVV.

The chain employs TRBV29-1 and TRBJ2-1. The CDR3 totals 11 residues. Germline CDR1 and CDR2: SQVTM and ANQGSEA. CDR3 residues: CSVARYNEQFF.

The rearrangement links TRBV5-1 to TRBJ2-7. Germline V lookup: CDR1 SGHRS, CDR2 YFSETQ. This CDR3 spans 14 amino acids. The CDR3 protein is CASSLAGDAYEQYF.

The chain uses TRBV20-1 and TRBJ2-7; TCRdb picks TRBD1, but there is no DNA to check that call. The germline gives CDR1 DFQATT, CDR2 SNEGSKA (reference sequence). CDR3 length: 14 residues. This CDR3 reads CSATGTADSGEQYF.

The V call is TRBV20-1, the J call TRBJ2-6. There are 14 residues in the CDR3. Germline CDR1 DFQATT, CDR2 SNEGSKA (reference sequence). The CDR3 spells CSATGDSGANVLTF.

The J gene is TRBJ1-3, the V gene TRBV6-1. Germline loops: CDR1 MNHNS, CDR2 SASEGT. This CDR3 is 15 amino acids long. This CDR3 is CASSPTGTSGNTTYF.

The chain uses TRBV19 and TRBJ2-7. This CDR3 has 16 residues. Germline values: CDR1 LNHDA, CDR2 SQIVND (reference sequence). Here the CDR3 reads CASSMFGQGNSYEQYF.

J is TRBJ2-5 and V is TRBV6-1; the D call from TCRdb, TRBD1, cannot be confirmed without DNA. The CDR3 has 15 amino acids. The germline CDR1 and CDR2 sequences are MNHNS and SASEGT. The CDR3 sequence is CASRLQGIQEGTQYF.

The V and J genes are TRBV7-2 and TRBJ2-7; as DNA is missing, the TRBD2 call by TCRdb cannot be tested. Germline V CDR1 and CDR2: SGHTA, FQGNSA. CDR3 length: 16 amino acids. The CDR3 loop is CASSTAGSGSSYEQYF. Variable domain in full (rest from reference TRBV7-2 and TRBJ2-7): GAGVSQSPSNKVTEKGKDVELRCDPISGHTALYWYRQSLGQGLEFLIYFQGNSAPDKSGLPSDRFSAERTGGSVSTLTIQRTQQEDSAVYLCASSTAGSGSSYEQYFGPGTRLTVT.

The V gene is TRBV2, the J gene TRBJ1-1; TCRdb's D call, TRBD1, is unchecked because there is no DNA. Germline CDR1 reads SNHLY; CDR2 reads FYNNEI. This CDR3 has 15 amino acids. This CDR3 reads CASSLLQGRNTEAFF.

V usage is TRBV5-1 and J usage is TRBJ1-4; lacking DNA, the TRBD1 call made by TCRdb goes unchecked. There are 18 residues in the CDR3. Germline V gene lookup returns CDR1 SGHRS and CDR2 YFSETQ. Here the CDR3 reads CASSAWAPGQGANEKLFF.

V gene TRBV19 combines with J gene TRBJ2-1; lacking DNA, the TRBD2 call made by TCRdb goes unchecked. Germline V gene data show CDR1 as LNHDA and CDR2 as SQIVND (reference sequence). The CDR3 is 16 residues long. CDR3 amino acids: CASSTAGSGGGNEQFF.

CDR3 sequence: CASRGSGAGEKLFF. The chain combines TRBV12-3 or TRBV12-4 with TRBJ1-4; there is no DNA to check the TCRdb D call of TRBD1. The CDR3 runs 14 residues.

This chain connects TRBV12-3 or TRBV12-4 to TRBJ1-1; the TRBD1 assignment by TCRdb is unverifiable without DNA. CDR3 size: 16 residues. CDR3 sequence reads: CASSRKGGQLNTEAFF.

This chain connects TRBV20-1 to TRBJ2-4. The CDR3 spans 12 residues. The V gene's germline CDR1 is DFQATT and CDR2 SNEGSKA (reference sequence). The CDR3 region is CSAEVTKNIQYF.